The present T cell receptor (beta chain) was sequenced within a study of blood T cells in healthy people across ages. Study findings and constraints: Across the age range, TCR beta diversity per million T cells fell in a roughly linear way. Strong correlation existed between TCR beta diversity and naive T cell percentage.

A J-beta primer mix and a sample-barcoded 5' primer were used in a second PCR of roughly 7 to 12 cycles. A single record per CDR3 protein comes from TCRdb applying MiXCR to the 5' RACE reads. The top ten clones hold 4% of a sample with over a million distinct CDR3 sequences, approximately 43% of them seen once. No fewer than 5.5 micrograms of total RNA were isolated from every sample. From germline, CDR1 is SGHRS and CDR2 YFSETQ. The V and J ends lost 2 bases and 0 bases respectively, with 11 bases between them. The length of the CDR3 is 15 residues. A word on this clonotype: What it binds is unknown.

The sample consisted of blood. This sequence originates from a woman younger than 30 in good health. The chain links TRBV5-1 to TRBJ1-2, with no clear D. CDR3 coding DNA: TGCGCCAGCAGCTTACAAGGGAGACCTAACTATGGCTACACCTTC. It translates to CASSLQGRPNYGYTF.